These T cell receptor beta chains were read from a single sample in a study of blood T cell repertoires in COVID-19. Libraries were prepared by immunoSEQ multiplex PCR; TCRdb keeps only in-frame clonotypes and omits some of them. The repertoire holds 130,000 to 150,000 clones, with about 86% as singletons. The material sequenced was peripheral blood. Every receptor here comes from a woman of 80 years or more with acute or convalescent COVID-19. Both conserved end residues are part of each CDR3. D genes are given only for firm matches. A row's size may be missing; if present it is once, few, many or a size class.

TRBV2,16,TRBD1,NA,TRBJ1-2,CASSSDRKGGRYGYTF,TGTGCCAGCAGTTCGGACAGGAAAGGCGGGCGCTATGGCTACACCTTC
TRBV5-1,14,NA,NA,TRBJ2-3,CASSLQGSTDTQYF,TGCGCCAGCAGCTTGCAGGGTAGCACAGATACGCAGTATTTT
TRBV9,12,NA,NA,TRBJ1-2,CASGGLVYGYTF,TGTGCCAGCGGCGGACTAGTCTATGGCTACACCTTC
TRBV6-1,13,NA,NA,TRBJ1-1,CASSDLSLTEAFF,TGTGCCAGCAGTGACCTTTCCTTGACTGAAGCTTTCTTT
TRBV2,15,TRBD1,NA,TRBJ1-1,CASRTRDSGNTEAFF,TGTGCCAGCAGGACCCGGGACAGTGGGAACACTGAAGCTTTCTTT
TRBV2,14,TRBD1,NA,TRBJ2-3,CASSQTGIQDTQYF,TGTGCCAGCAGCCAGACAGGGATCCAAGATACGCAGTATTTT
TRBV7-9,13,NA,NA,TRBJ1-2,CASSSTGPNGYTF,TGTGCCAGCAGCTCCACAGGACCGAATGGCTACACCTTC
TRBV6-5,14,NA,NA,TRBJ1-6,CASRARGSYSPLHF,TGTGCCAGCAGGGCGCGGGGCAGTTATTCACCCCTCCACTTT
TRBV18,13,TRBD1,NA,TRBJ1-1,CASWTGGYTEAFF,TGTGCCAGCTGGACAGGGGGGTACACTGAAGCTTTCTTT
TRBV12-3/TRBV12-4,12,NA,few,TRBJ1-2,CASSFGRNGYTF,TGTGCCAGCAGTTTTGGGCGAAATGGCTACACCTTC
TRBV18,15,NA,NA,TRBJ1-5,CASSPNRDSNQPQHF,TGTGCCAGCTCACCCAACAGGGATAGCAATCAGCCCCAGCATTTT
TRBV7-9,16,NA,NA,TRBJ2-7,CASSLLETGSSYEQYF,TGTGCCAGCAGCTTATTGGAGACAGGCAGCTCCTACGAGCAGTACTTC
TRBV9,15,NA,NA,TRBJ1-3,CASSARGDSGNTIYF,TGTGCCAGCAGCGCCCGGGGGGACTCTGGAAACACCATATATTTT
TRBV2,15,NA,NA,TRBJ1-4,CASSIKGQTNEKLFF,TGTGCCAGCAGCATAAAGGGACAAACTAATGAAAAACTGTTTTTT
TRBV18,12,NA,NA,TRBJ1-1,CASSPLSTEAFF,TGTGCCAGCTCACCACTGAGCACTGAAGCTTTCTTT
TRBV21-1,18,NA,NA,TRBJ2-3,CANFTELMPGQDSDTQYF,TGTGCCAACTTCACAGAGTTAATGCCGGGACAGGATTCAGATACGCAGTATTTT
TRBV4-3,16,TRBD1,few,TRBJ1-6,CASSQTGQGSNSPLHF,TGCGCCAGCAGCCAAACTGGACAGGGTAGTAATTCACCCCTCCACTTT
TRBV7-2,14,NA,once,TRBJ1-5,CASSRTDSNQPQHF,TGTGCCAGCAGCCGGACAGATAGCAATCAGCCCCAGCATTTT
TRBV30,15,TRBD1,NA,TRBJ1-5,CAWRGTGVPNQPQHF,TGTGCCTGGAGGGGGACAGGGGTTCCCAATCAGCCCCAGCATTTT
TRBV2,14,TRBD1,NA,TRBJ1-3,CASSSGTGAGTIYF,TGTGCCAGCAGTTCCGGGACAGGGGCGGGCACCATATATTTT
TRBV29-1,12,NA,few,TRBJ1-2,CSAMDSLLYYTF,TGCAGCGCTATGGACAGCCTCCTATACTACACCTTC
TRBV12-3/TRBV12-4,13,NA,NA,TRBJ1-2,CASIQGAGAGYTF,TGTGCCAGCATCCAAGGGGCAGGGGCCGGCTACACCTTC
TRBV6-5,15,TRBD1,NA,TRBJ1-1,CASRPGTGVNTEAFF,TGTGCCAGCAGACCCGGGACAGGAGTTAACACTGAAGCTTTCTTT
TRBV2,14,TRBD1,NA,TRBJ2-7,CASLGRDRASEQYF,TGTGCCAGTCTGGGCCGGGACAGGGCTTCCGAGCAGTACTTC
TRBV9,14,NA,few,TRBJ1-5,CASSPSVQGQPQHF,TGTGCCAGCAGCCCCTCGGTGCAGGGGCAGCCCCAGCATTTT
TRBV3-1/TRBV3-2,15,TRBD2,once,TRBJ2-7,CASSQEGAGGFEQYF,TGTGCCAGCAGCCAAGAAGGCGCGGGGGGATTTGAGCAGTACTTC
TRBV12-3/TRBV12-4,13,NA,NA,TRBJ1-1,CASRPMTVTEAFF,TGTGCCAGCAGACCTATGACAGTCACTGAAGCTTTCTTT
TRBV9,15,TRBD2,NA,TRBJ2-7,CASSPRTSGHYEQYF,TGTGCCAGCAGCCCCCGGACTAGCGGACACTACGAGCAGTACTTC
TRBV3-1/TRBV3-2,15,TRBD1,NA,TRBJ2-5,CASSQGDRGGETQYF,TGTGCCAGCAGCCAAGGGGACAGGGGTGGGGAGACCCAGTACTTC
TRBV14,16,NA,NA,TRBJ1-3,CASSQLRSNSGNTIYF,TGTGCCAGCAGCCAACTGAGGAGCAACTCTGGAAACACCATATATTTT
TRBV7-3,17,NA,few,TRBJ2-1,CASSLRAGAFIANEQFF,TGTGCCAGCAGCTTAAGGGCGGGGGCGTTTATTGCAAATGAGCAGTTCTTC
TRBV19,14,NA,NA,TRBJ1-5,CASNIRGGGQPQHF,TGTGCCAGTAACATCAGGGGTGGGGGCCAGCCCCAGCATTTT
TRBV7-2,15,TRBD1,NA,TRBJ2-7,CASRKSGTGVYEQYF,TGTGCCAGCAGAAAATCCGGGACAGGGGTCTACGAGCAGTACTTC
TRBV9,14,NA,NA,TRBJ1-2,CASSENQGSYGYTF,TGTGCCAGCAGCGAAAACCAGGGGTCCTATGGCTACACCTTC
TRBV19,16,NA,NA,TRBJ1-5,CASSLPGDTANQPQHF,TGTGCCAGTAGTTTACCCGGGGACACCGCAAATCAGCCCCAGCATTTT
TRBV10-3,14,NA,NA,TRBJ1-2,CAIGEGGFNYGYTF,TGTGCCATCGGAGAGGGCGGCTTCAACTATGGCTACACCTTC
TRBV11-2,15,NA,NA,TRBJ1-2,CASSLGIPSAYGYTF,TGTGCCAGCAGCTTAGGGATACCCAGCGCCTATGGCTACACCTTC
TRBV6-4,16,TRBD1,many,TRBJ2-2,CASSKTGAANTGELFF,TGTGCCAGCTCAAAAACAGGGGCCGCGAACACCGGGGAGCTGTTTTTT
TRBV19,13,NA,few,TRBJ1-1,CASSISGNTEAFF,TGTGCCAGTAGTATCTCAGGGAACACTGAAGCTTTCTTT
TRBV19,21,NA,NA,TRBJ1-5,CASSFGGVRASRSSGNQPQHF,TGTGCCAGTAGTTTTGGGGGGGTGCGGGCCAGCCGTTCGTCGGGCAATCAGCCCCAGCATTTT
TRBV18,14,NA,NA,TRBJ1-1,CASSPQRGGTEAFF,TGTGCCAGCTCACCGCAAAGGGGGGGGACTGAAGCTTTCTTT
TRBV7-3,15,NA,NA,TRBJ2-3,CASSLRGRGTDTQYF,TGTGCCAGCAGCTTAAGGGGGCGGGGCACAGATACGCAGTATTTT
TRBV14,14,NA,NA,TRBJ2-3,CASSQVNPRDTQYF,TGTGCCAGCAGCCAAGTTAATCCTAGGGATACGCAGTATTTT
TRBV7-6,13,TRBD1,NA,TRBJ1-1,CASSQGGNTEAFF,TGTGCCAGCAGCCAGGGGGGAAACACTGAAGCTTTCTTT
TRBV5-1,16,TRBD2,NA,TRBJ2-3,CASSLDSGGALDTQYF,TGCGCCAGCAGCTTGGATAGCGGGGGGGCCTTAGATACGCAGTATTTT
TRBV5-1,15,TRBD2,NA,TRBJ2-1,CASSPTGGRTNEQFF,TGCGCCAGCAGCCCCACGGGGGGGCGGACCAATGAGCAGTTCTTC
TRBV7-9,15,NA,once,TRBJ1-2,CASSLTSPTNYGYTF,TGTGCCAGCAGCTTAACATCCCCCACCAACTATGGCTACACCTTC
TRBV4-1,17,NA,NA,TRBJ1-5,CASSYTLQGISNQPQHF,TGCGCCAGCAGCTATACCCTTCAGGGGATAAGCAATCAGCCCCAGCATTTT
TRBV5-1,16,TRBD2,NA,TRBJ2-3,CASSLESLAAADTQYF,TGCGCCAGCAGCTTGGAATCTCTAGCGGCCGCAGATACGCAGTATTTT
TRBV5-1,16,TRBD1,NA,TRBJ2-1,CASSLAPGGSGNEQFF,TGCGCCAGCAGCTTGGCCCCAGGGGGCTCGGGCAATGAGCAGTTCTTC
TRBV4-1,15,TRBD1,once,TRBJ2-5,CASSETGTAQETQYF,TGCGCCAGCAGCGAGACCGGGACAGCTCAAGAGACCCAGTACTTC
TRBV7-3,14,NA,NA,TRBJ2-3,CASSPQGILDTQYF,TGTGCCAGCAGCCCACAGGGAATTTTGGATACGCAGTATTTT
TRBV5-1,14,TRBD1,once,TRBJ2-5,CASSVGQVEETQYF,TGCGCCAGCAGCGTGGGACAGGTTGAGGAGACCCAGTACTTC
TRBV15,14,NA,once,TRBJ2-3,CATSRSRGIDTQYF,TGTGCCACCAGCAGATCCAGGGGAATAGATACGCAGTATTTT